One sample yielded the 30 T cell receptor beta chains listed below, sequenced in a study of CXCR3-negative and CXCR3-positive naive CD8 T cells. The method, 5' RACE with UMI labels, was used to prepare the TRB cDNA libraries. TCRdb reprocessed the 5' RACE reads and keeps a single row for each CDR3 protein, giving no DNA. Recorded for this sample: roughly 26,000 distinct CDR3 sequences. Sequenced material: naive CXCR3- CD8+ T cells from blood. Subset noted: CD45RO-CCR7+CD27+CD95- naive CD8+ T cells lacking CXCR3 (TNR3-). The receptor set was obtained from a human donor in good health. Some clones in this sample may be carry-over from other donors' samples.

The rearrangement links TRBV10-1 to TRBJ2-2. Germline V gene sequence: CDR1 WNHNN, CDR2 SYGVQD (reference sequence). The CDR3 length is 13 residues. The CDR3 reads CASSDTNTGELFF.

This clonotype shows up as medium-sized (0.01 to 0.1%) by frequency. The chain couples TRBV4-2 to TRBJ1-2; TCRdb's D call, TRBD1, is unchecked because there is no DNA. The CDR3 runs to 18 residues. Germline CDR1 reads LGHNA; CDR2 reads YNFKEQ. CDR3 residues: CASSQDLYSSGLNDGYTF.

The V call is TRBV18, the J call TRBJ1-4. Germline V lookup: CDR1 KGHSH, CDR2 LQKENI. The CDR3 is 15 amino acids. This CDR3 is CASSPSTSFYEKLFF. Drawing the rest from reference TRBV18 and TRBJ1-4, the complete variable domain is NAGVMQNPRHLVRRRGQEARLRCSPMKGHSHVYWYRQLPEEGLKFMVYLQKENIIDESGMPKERFSAEFPKEGPSILRIQQVVRGDSAAYFCASSPSTSFYEKLFFGSGTQLSVL.

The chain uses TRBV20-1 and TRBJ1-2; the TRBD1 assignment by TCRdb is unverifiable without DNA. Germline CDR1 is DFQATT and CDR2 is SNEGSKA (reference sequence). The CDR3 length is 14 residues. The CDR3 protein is CSAPSTGVSSGYTF.

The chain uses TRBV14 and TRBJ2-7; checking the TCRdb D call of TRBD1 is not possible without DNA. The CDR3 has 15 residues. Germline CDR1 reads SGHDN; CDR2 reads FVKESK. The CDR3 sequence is CASSQGIDGQGEQYF.

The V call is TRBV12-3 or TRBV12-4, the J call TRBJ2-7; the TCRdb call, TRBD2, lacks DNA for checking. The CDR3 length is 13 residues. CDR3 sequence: CASSLGTSNKQYF.

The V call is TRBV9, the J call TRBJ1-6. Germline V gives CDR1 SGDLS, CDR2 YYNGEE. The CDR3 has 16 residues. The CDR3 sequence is CASSATLSSYNSPLHF.

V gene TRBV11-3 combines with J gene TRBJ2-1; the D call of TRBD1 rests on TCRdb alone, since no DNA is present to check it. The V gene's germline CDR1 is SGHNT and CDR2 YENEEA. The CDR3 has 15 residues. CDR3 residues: CASSLEGGLNNEQFF.

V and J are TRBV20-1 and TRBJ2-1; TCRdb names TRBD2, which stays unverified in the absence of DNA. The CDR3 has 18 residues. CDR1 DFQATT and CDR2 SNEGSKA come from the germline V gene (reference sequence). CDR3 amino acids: CSARDPVGLAGVYNEQFF.

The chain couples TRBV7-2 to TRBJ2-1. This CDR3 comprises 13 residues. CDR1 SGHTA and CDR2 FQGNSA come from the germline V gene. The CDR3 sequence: CASSRLLYNEQFF.

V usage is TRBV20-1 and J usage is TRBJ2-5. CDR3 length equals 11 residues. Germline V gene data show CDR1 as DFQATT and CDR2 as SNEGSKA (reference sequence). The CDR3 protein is CSAPYYKTQYF.

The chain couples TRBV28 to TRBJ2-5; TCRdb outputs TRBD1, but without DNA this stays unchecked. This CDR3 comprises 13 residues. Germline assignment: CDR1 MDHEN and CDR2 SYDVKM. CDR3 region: CASSDRGWETQYF.

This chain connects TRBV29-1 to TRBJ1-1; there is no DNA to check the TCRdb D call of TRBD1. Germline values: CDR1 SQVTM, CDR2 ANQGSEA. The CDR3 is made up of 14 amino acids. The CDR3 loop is CSGRTGGGKDEAFF.

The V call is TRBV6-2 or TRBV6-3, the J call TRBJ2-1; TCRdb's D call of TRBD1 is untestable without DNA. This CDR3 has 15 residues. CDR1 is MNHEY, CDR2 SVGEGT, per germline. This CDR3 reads CASSKPGQGRGEQFF.

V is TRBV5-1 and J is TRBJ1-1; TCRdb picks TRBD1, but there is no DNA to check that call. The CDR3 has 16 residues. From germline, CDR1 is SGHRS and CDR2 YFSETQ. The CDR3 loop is CASSLEPRAGSTEAFF.

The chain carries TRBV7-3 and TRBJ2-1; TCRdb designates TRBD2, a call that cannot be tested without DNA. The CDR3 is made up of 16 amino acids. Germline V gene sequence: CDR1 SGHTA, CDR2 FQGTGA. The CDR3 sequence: CASSPLTGGAYNEQFF.

CDR3 protein: CASSLGADLRNEQFF. The rearrangement links TRBV11-2 to TRBJ2-1; without DNA, the TCRdb call of TRBD1 cannot be checked. CDR1 and CDR2 (germline): SGHAT, FQNNGV. The CDR3 consists of 15 residues.

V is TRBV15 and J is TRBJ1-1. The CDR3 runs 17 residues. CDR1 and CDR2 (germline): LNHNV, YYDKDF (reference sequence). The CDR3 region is CATSRDSDGLSNTEAFF.

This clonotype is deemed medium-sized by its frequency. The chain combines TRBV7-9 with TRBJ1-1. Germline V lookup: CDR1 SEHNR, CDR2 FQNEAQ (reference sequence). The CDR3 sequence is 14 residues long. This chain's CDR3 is CASSLEAEIPEAFF.

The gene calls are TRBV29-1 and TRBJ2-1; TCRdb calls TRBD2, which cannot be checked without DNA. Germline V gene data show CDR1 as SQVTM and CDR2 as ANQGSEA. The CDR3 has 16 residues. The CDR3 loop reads CSVEWGKAVDYNEQFF.

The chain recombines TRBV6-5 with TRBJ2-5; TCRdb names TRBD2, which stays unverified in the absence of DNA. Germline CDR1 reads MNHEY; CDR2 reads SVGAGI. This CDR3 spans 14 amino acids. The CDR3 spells CASSWGPAGETQYF.

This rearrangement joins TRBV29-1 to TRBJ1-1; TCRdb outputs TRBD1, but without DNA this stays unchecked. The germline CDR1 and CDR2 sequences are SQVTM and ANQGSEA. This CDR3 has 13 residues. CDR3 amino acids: CSVETGDHTEAFF.

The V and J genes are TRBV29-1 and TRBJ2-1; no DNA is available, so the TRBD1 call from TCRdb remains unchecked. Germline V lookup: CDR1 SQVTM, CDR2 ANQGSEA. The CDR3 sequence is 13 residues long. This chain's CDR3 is CSVEEGGYNEQFF.

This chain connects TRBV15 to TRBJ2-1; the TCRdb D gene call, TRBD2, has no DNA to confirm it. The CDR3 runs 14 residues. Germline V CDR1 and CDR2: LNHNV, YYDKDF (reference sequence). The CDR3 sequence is CATSTSGLHNEQFF.

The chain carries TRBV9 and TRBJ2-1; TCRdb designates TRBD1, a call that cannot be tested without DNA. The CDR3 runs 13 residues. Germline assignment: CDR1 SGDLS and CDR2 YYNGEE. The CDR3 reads CASSPPPNDEQFF.

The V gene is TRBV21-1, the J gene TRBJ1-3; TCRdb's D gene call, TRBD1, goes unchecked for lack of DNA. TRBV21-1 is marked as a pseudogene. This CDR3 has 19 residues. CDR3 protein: CASSKGSPGRLTSGNTIYF.

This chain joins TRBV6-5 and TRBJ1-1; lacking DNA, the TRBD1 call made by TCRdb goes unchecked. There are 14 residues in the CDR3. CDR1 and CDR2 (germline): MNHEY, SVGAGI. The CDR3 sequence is CASSYRTGHTEAFF.

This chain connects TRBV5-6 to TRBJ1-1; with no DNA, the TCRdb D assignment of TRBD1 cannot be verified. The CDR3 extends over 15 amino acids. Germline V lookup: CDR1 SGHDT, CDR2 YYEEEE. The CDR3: CASSSLGTGNTEAFF.

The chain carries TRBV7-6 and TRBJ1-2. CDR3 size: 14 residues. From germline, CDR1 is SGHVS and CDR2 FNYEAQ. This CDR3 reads CASSLEPGDYGYTF. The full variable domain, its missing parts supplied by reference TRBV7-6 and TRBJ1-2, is GAGVSQSPRYKVTKRGQDVALRCDPISGHVSLYWYRQALGQGPEFLTYFNYEAQQDKSGLPNDRFSAERPEGSISTLTIQRTEQRDSAMYRCASSLEPGDYGYTFGSGTRLTVV.

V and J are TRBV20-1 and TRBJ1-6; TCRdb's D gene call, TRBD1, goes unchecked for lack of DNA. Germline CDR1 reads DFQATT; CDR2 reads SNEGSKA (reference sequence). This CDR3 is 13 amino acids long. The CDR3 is CSASAGEASPLHF.